The rows below give T cell receptor beta chains drawn from one sample of a study of T-cell memory formation after mild COVID-19. MiXCR was run by TCRdb on the 5' RACE reads, yielding one entry per CDR3 protein. The repertoire holds 400,000 or so distinct CDR3 sequences, about 19% seen once, with about 8.1% in the top ten. The sequenced sample was PBMCs or a T cell subset sorted from them (not recorded which). The receptors derive from an adult woman who had mild COVID-19 (a few samples of this study predate the infection). Cell type and time point are not known. The CDR3 runs from the conserved cysteine through the conserved F or W. The D gene is left open where the match is weak. Size is omitted from some rows. Given values are once, few, many or a class for expanded clones.

>NA|TRBV7-9|NA|TRBJ1-1
CASSPLIGGTEAFF
TGTGCCAGCAGCCCCTTGATAGGTGGCACTGAAGCTTTCTTT
>NA|TRBV29-1|few|TRBJ1-1
CSVVKGRETEAFF
TGCAGCGTTGTCAAGGGGCGGGAGACTGAAGCTTTCTTT
>TRBD1|TRBV27|NA|TRBJ2-7
CASSLTGGWYEQYF
TGTGCCAGCAGTTTAACAGGGGGCTGGTACGAGCAGTACTTC
>TRBD2|TRBV5-1|NA|TRBJ2-7
CASSPGLAGAEQYF
TGCGCCAGCAGCCCCGGACTAGCGGGAGCGGAGCAGTACTTC
>NA|TRBV24-1|few|TRBJ2-3
CATSDPMMDTQYF
TGTGCCACCAGTGACCCCATGATGGATACGCAGTATTTT
>NA|TRBV7-3|few|TRBJ2-1
CASSLTGGRPEQFF
TGTGCCAGCAGCTTAACCGGGGGCCGGCCAGAGCAGTTCTTC
>NA|TRBV10-3|few|TRBJ1-1
CAISAVTRGSYTEAFF
TGTGCCATCAGTGCCGTAACACGTGGGTCATACACTGAAGCTTTCTTT
>NA|TRBV14|few|TRBJ1-3
CASSQRSLDSGNTIYF
TGTGCCAGCAGCCAAAGGTCCTTGGACTCTGGAAACACCATATATTTT
>TRBD2|TRBV4-3|few|TRBJ2-1
CASSQDSWREGPRGGNEQFF
TGCGCCAGCAGCCAAGATAGTTGGCGGGAGGGACCGCGAGGGGGTAATGAGCAGTTCTTC
>TRBD2|TRBV19|NA|TRBJ2-1
CASSRVPSGVLSSYNEQFF
TGTGCCAGTAGTAGGGTCCCTAGCGGGGTGCTTAGCTCCTACAATGAGCAGTTCTTC
>TRBD2|TRBV12-3/TRBV12-4|NA|TRBJ2-3
CASSFGAGGPDTQYF
TGTGCCAGCAGCTTTGGGGCGGGAGGGCCAGATACGCAGTATTTT
>NA|TRBV6-5|NA|TRBJ2-2
CASTKLATGELFF
TGTGCCAGCACCAAGCTAGCAACCGGGGAGCTGTTTTTT
>NA|TRBV5-1|many|TRBJ2-5
CASGLQGEETQYF
TGCGCCAGCGGTCTACAGGGAGAAGAGACCCAGTACTTC
>NA|TRBV7-2|few|TRBJ2-1
CASSLASGGFYEQFF
TGTGCCAGCAGCTTAGCCTCGGGTGGGTTTTATGAGCAGTTCTTC
>NA|TRBV12-3/TRBV12-4|NA|TRBJ2-1
CAAGRPPRDEQFF
TGTGCCGCGGGGCGGCCACCTCGCGATGAGCAGTTCTTC
>TRBD1|TRBV15|NA|TRBJ1-2
CATSRERQGARYGYTF
TGTGCCACCAGCAGAGAGAGACAGGGGGCGCGTTATGGCTACACCTTC
>NA|TRBV27|few|TRBJ2-2
CASSSVISGTGELFF
TGTGCCAGCAGTTCGGTCATATCGGGCACCGGGGAGCTGTTTTTT
>NA|TRBV5-1|NA|TRBJ2-7
CASSPWKEGSYEQYF
TGCGCCAGCAGCCCATGGAAAGAGGGGTCCTACGAGCAGTACTTC
>NA|TRBV2|few|TRBJ1-5
CASSWQGGQPQHF
TGTGCCAGCAGTTGGCAGGGTGGTCAGCCCCAGCATTTT
>TRBD1|TRBV5-1|NA|TRBJ2-1
CASSPDRGRRGEQFF
TGCGCCAGCAGCCCCGACAGGGGGCGTAGGGGAGAGCAGTTCTTC
>NA|TRBV2|NA|TRBJ1-3
CASSRGGGDGNTIYF
TGTGCCAGCAGTCGGGGAGGAGGAGATGGAAACACCATATATTTT
>NA|TRBV6-4|few|TRBJ1-5
CASTTGWGSQHF
TGTGCCAGCACCACAGGGTGGGGGTCCCAGCATTTT
>TRBD1|TRBV2|NA|TRBJ1-1
CASSAGTVGNTEAFF
TGTGCCAGCAGTGCCGGGACAGTAGGGAACACTGAAGCTTTCTTT
>NA|TRBV3-1|few|TRBJ2-7
CASSQITGSYEQYF
TGTGCCAGCAGCCAAATTACAGGGTCCTACGAGCAGTACTTC
>TRBD1|TRBV12-3/TRBV12-4|NA|TRBJ2-1
CASSLAGQVHNEQFF
TGTGCCAGCAGTTTAGCGGGACAGGTACACAATGAGCAGTTCTTC
>NA|TRBV7-2|NA|TRBJ2-3
CASSRTEYTQYF
TGTGCCAGCAGCAGGACTGAATATACGCAGTATTTT
>NA|TRBV30|few|TRBJ1-1
CAWSYSNTEAFF
TGTGCCTGGAGTTATAGTAACACTGAAGCTTTCTTT
>NA|TRBV7-9|few|TRBJ1-4
CASMAGESEKLFF
TGTGCCAGCATGGCAGGGGAGTCTGAAAAACTGTTTTTT
>TRBD1|TRBV18|few|TRBJ1-6
CASSEGTGAVSPLHF
TGTGCCAGCTCAGAAGGGACAGGCGCCGTTTCACCCCTCCACTTT
>TRBD1|TRBV5-5|NA|TRBJ2-7
CASSLGTGIPYEQYF
TGTGCCAGCAGCTTGGGGACAGGGATTCCCTACGAGCAGTACTTC
>NA|TRBV4-3|NA|TRBJ2-3
CASSPAQYF
TGCGCCAGCAGCCCTGCTCAGTATTTT